The 25 T cell receptor beta chains given below trace back to one sample, sequenced in a study of T cells in Graves' hyperthyroidism and ophthalmopathy. Researchers amplified the TCR beta CDR3 regions from RNA transcripts. The HTBI primer set was used in a first-round RT-PCR of the TCR CDR3. TCRdb re-derived calls from the multiplex PCR reads in MiXCR, one entry per CDR3 protein. The sample lists approximately 600,000 distinct CDR3 sequences; 20% to 25% were seen once. The sequenced material came from blood. The receptors come from a man aged 25 to 45 with Graves' ophthalmopathy.

This clonotype was detected a few times. The rearrangement uses TRBV6-2 or TRBV6-3 and TRBJ1-2; D call uncertain. Germline CDR1 MNHEY, CDR2 SVGEGT. CDR3 length equals 14 residues. V lost 2 bases, J lost 6 bases, and 13 bases lay in between. CDR3 region: CASSYKYPGDGYTF. Written as DNA, the CDR3 is TGTGCCAGCAGTTACAAGTACCCCGGGGATGGCTACACCTTC.

This clonotype occurred a few times. J is TRBJ1-2 and V is TRBV30; no clear D. Germline V gene sequence: CDR1 GTSNPN, CDR2 SVGIG (reference sequence). Deletions cut 5 bases from V and 4 bases from J, with 11 bases between. The CDR3 spans 12 residues. The CDR3: CAWEDGSYGYTF. The DNA for the CDR3 is TGTGCCTGGGAAGACGGAAGCTATGGCTACACCTTC.

V and J are TRBV27 and TRBJ1-1; the D gene is possibly TRBD1 (6 bases). This CDR3 spans 14 amino acids. V lost 4 bases, J lost 4 bases, and 13 bases lay in between. From germline, CDR1 is MNHEY and CDR2 SMNVEV (reference sequence). The CDR3 DNA reads as TGTGCCAGCAGTTACCCAACAGGGAGCACTGAAGCTTTCTTT. The encoded protein is CASSYPTGSTEAFF.

This chain connects TRBV3-1 to TRBJ2-3, with TRBD2 matching 8 bases. The V gene's germline CDR1 is LGHDT and CDR2 YNNKEL (reference sequence). The CDR3 is made up of 18 amino acids. The J segment lost 1 base and the V segment lost 0 bases, leaving 9 bases of the junction unmatched. DNA of the CDR3: TGTGCCAGCAGCCAAGATTCCGGGAGGGCCGAGGGCACAGATACGCAGTATTTT. This codes for CASSQDSGRAEGTDTQYF.

This clonotype was detected many times. V is TRBV28 and J is TRBJ1-2, with no clear D. Germline V gene sequence: CDR1 MDHEN, CDR2 SYDVKM. Trimming cost V 5 bases and J 8 bases, with 15 bases left between them. The length of the CDR3 is 13 residues. This CDR3 is CASSLGYLRGYTF. Written as DNA, the CDR3 is TGTGCCAGCAGTCTGGGATACCTCCGGGGCTACACCTTC.

This clonotype was seen many times. The chain couples TRBV28 to TRBJ2-5; 7 nucleotides agree with TRBD1. From germline, CDR1 is MDHEN and CDR2 SYDVKM. Trimming cost V 5 bases and J 1 base; bases outside gene matches: 7. The CDR3 sequence is 15 residues long. CDR3: CASSLTGRFQETQYF. The CDR3 bases are TGTGCCAGCAGTCTGACAGGGCGATTCCAAGAGACCCAGTACTTC.

This clonotype has more than one count but fewer than ten. This rearrangement joins TRBV2 to TRBJ2-4; D is possibly TRBD1 (6 bases). The ends were cut back, 8 bases at V and 0 bases at J, with 14 bases in the middle. The CDR3 runs 15 residues. Germline V gene lookup returns CDR1 SNHLY and CDR2 FYNNEI. The CDR3, as DNA: TGTGCCAGCTCTCGGGACATCCTAGCCAAAAACATTCAGTACTTC. This gives the protein CASSRDILAKNIQYF.

The chain uses TRBV6-9 and TRBJ2-7; 10 bases line up with TRBD2. The CDR3 consists of 13 residues. V lost 3 bases, J lost 5 bases, and 1 base stayed unmatched. From germline, CDR1 is MNHGY and CDR2 SVAAGI. The CDR3 spells CASSYTSGNEQYF. CDR3 DNA sequence: TGTGCCAGCAGTTACACTAGCGGGAACGAGCAGTACTTC.

As regards this clonotype: A much more abundant neighbour one base away suggests this may be a read error. The CDR3 loop reads CASNQGQLKNTEAFF. The CDR3 DNA sequence: TGTGCCAGCAACCAGGGACAGTTGAAGAACACTGAAGCTTTCTTT. This chain joins TRBV3-1 and TRBJ1-1; 7 bases align to TRBD1. In germline, CDR1 is LGHDT, CDR2 YNNKEL (reference sequence). V gave up 7 bases and J gave up 1 base; unmatched junction bases: 9. This CDR3 spans 15 amino acids.

The chain carries TRBV25-1 and TRBJ2-3, with 7 bases lining up with TRBD2. The junction had 11 bases not matched to a gene; V was cut back by 6 bases and J by 2 bases. The CDR3 is made up of 16 amino acids. Per the germline V gene, CDR1 is MGHDK and CDR2 is SYGVNS. The DNA for the CDR3 is TGTGCCAGCAGCGAACCGGCTAGCGGAGTCACAGATACGCAGTATTTT. This codes for CASSEPASGVTDTQYF.

This chain uses TRBV20-1 with TRBJ2-5; no reliable D call. CDR1 is DFQATT and CDR2 is SNEGSKA in the germline V gene (reference sequence). The CDR3 covers 14 residues. The germline V and J ends were trimmed by 1 base and 3 bases, with 12 bases remaining between them. The CDR3 DNA follows: TGCAGTGCTAGAGGGGTAGGGAAAAAAGAGACCCAGTACTTC. Translation gives CSARGVGKKETQYF.

The V and J genes are TRBV3-1 and TRBJ2-1, with D unclear. Trimming pared 4 bases from V and 2 bases from J, leaving 12 bases between. The CDR3 runs to 15 residues. Germline V gives CDR1 LGHDT, CDR2 YNNKEL (reference sequence). The CDR3 DNA reads TGTGCCAGCAGCCCGTCGGGCCTCGCCTACAATGAGCAGTTCTTC. Its translation is CASSPSGLAYNEQFF.

This clonotype was detected a few times. The rearrangement uses TRBV28 and TRBJ2-1; D might be TRBD2 (6 bases). Trimming removed 7 bases from V and 4 bases from J, with 17 bases in between. Per the germline V gene, CDR1 is MDHEN and CDR2 is SYDVKM. This CDR3 has 15 amino acids. The DNA for the CDR3 is TGTGCCAGCACCGGGGGAACAGGTTTTTACAATGAGCAGTTCTTC. Amino acid sequence: CASTGGTGFYNEQFF. The full variable domain, rest sourced from reference TRBV28 and TRBJ2-1, is DVKVTQSSRYLVKRTGEKVFLECVQDMDHENMFWYRQDPGLGLRLIYFSYDVKMKEKGDIPEGYSVSREKKERFSLILESASTNQTSMYLCASTGGTGFYNEQFFGPGTRLTVL.

The chain recombines TRBV20-1 with TRBJ2-5, with 12 positions matching TRBD1. CDR3 length equals 17 residues. Germline loops: CDR1 DFQATT, CDR2 SNEGSKA (reference sequence). V lost 3 bases, J lost 7 bases, and 15 bases stayed unmatched. Written as DNA, the CDR3 is TGCAGTGCTAGGGGGACAGGGGGCGTGAACTTTCTAGGGACCCAGTACTTC. The encoded protein is CSARGTGGVNFLGTQYF.

The sample holds a few counts of this clonotype. The chain joins TRBV20-1 to TRBJ2-7; perhaps TRBD2 as D (5 bases). The CDR3 is made up of 13 amino acids. In germline, CDR1 is DFQATT, CDR2 SNEGSKA (reference sequence). V lost 6 bases and J lost 0, with 12 bases in between. CDR3 sequence (DNA): TGCAGTGCAATCCCGGGGAGCTCCTACGAGCAGTACTTC. Translation: CSAIPGSSYEQYF.

This sequence joins TRBV27 and TRBJ2-2; no reliable D call. The ends were cut back, 3 bases at V and 5 bases at J, with 4 bases in the middle. Germline V gives CDR1 MNHEY, CDR2 SMNVEV (reference sequence). This CDR3 comprises 12 residues. CDR3 region: CASSFLTGELFF. CDR3 coding DNA: TGTGCCAGCAGTTTTCTAACCGGGGAGCTGTTTTTT.

CDR3 sequence: CASSPGQSLAKNIQYF. As DNA, the CDR3 is TGTGCCAGCAGCCCCGGACAGAGTTTAGCCAAAAACATTCAGTACTTC. This rearrangement joins TRBV11-2 to TRBJ2-4, with D possibly matching TRBD1 (6 bases). The length of the CDR3 is 16 residues. Trimming pared 5 bases from V and 0 bases from J, leaving 14 bases between. The germline CDR1 and CDR2 sequences are SGHAT and FQNNGV.

The table lists this clonotype with a few counts. The chain has TRBV6-2 or TRBV6-3 and TRBJ1-5, with D possibly TRBD1 on 5 matching bases. CDR3 length: 13 amino acids. Germline CDR1 MNHEY, CDR2 SVGEGT. Trimming left V 6 bases short and J 5 bases short, with 11 bases between. CDR3 sequence: CASRYRSHQPQHF. The CDR3 DNA sequence: TGTGCCAGCAGGTACAGGTCTCATCAGCCCCAGCATTTT.

This clonotype turned up a few times. The chain is built from TRBV27 and TRBJ1-2; D might be TRBD1 (6 bases). This CDR3 is built from 15 residues. V was shortened by 2 bases and J by 1 base, with 11 bases between the two germline ends. Germline CDR1 reads MNHEY; CDR2 reads SMNVEV (reference sequence). The chain's CDR3 is CASSLKGVLNYGYTF. CDR3 coding DNA: TGTGCCAGCAGTTTAAAGGGGGTACTTAACTATGGCTACACCTTC.

This clonotype was seen once. CDR3 DNA: TGTGCCAGCAGTGAGATTAGTGGGACACGTATTACTGGAAACACCATATATTTT. Protein: CASSEISGTRITGNTIYF. The chain recombines TRBV25-1 with TRBJ1-3; possible D gene TRBD1, 6 bases. V lost 3 bases and J lost 2, with 20 bases in between. Germline V gives CDR1 MGHDK, CDR2 SYGVNS. The CDR3 is made up of 18 amino acids.

About this clonotype: A much larger clone is a single base away; this may be a read error. CDR3 sequence: CASSVLAGEGNEQFF. CDR3 coding DNA: TGTGCCAGCAGTGTACTAGCGGGAGAGGGGAATGAGCAGTTCTTC. The chain has TRBV6-5 and TRBJ2-1, with 11 positions matching TRBD2. Unmatched junction bases numbered 7, after V lost 5 bases and J lost 7 bases. CDR3 length equals 15 residues. CDR1 and CDR2 from the germline V gene are MNHEY and SVGAGI.

This clonotype was detected ten times or more. The V and J genes are TRBV6-5 and TRBJ1-2; D remains unclear. The V and J ends lost 2 bases and 5 bases respectively, with 9 bases between them. Per the germline V gene, CDR1 is MNHEY and CDR2 is SVGAGI. CDR3 length equals 13 residues. The CDR3 loop is CASSYRSSYGYTF. The CDR3 coding sequence is TGTGCCAGCAGTTACCGTAGTTCATATGGCTACACCTTC.

This clonotype has only a few counts. The chain carries TRBV29-1 and TRBJ2-5; D gene ambiguous. The CDR3 covers 11 residues. V lost 4 bases and J 4 bases, leaving 7 bases between the germline ends. The germline CDR1 and CDR2 sequences are SQVTM and ANQGSEA. The CDR3 coding sequence is TGCAGCGTTGGCGGATCAGAGACCCAGTACTTC. It is translated as CSVGGSETQYF.

In this sample, this clonotype turned up many times. The chain carries TRBV2 and TRBJ1-5, with D tentatively TRBD1 (6 bases). Germline CDR1 and CDR2: SNHLY and FYNNEI. V was cut by 8 bases and J by 10 bases, with 21 bases left in between. The CDR3 has 14 residues. The CDR3 DNA reads as TGTGCCAGCGCTGGAGAGACGGGGGCAAGCCCCCAGCATTTT. Translated: CASAGETGASPQHF.

Many counts were recorded for this clonotype. The rearrangement uses TRBV18 and TRBJ1-1, with TRBD1 identical over 7 bases. Germline loops: CDR1 KGHSH, CDR2 LQKENI. With V trimmed by 5 bases and J by 5 bases, 14 bases remained unmatched. The CDR3 spans 16 residues. The CDR3 DNA reads TGTGCCAGCTCATCCAGGGGGAAACAGGGTTATACTGAAGCTTTCTTT. Translated: CASSSRGKQGYTEAFF.